This T cell receptor (beta chain) was identified in a study of early T cells in non-severe SARS-CoV-2 infection. This clonotype was detected a few times. Antigen specificity is unknown. The CDR3 loop spans 15 amino acids. Trimming at V came to 4 bases and at J to 1 base, leaving 6 bases not matched to a gene. CDR1 is SGHDT, CDR2 YYEEEE, per germline. Unique molecular identifiers were attached to individual cDNA molecules. A single record per CDR3 protein comes from TCRdb applying MiXCR to the 5' RACE reads. This repertoire shows tens of thousands of distinct CDR3 sequences, roughly 16% found once; its top ten account for less than 15%. The study, taken as a whole, reports: Database matching using VDJdb favored anti-spike CD8 responses, with private and CD4 specificities left missing.

Sequenced input: whole blood. This receptor was taken from an adult who was a healthcare worker with PCR-confirmed SARS-CoV-2 infection or an uninfected control (not recorded which). The gene calls are TRBV5-6 and TRBJ1-1, with 8 bases that match TRBD1. CDR3 coding DNA: TGTGCCAGCAGCCCCACGGACAGGGAGAACACTGAAGCTTTCTTT. It translates to CASSPTDRENTEAFF.